The 10 T cell receptor beta chains presented below share a single source sample, sequenced in a study of shared clonotypes between healthy human individuals. Terminally differentiated effector memory CD45RA+ cells were excluded from the naive CD8 cells, which were CD45RO-negative and positively selected for CCR7. Sequenced by immunoSEQ multiplex PCR; TCRdb stores in-frame clones only, minus some. This sample has roughly 2 million clones, with about 95% found just once. The sequencing sample was made of naive CD8+ T cells sorted from blood. These TCRs come from a man between 18 and 29 years old in good health.

The J gene is TRBJ2-1, the V gene TRBV15; D not resolved. The CDR3 has 14 amino acids. In germline, CDR1 is LNHNV, CDR2 YYDKDF (reference sequence). Between the trimmed V and J ends, which lost 5 bases and 3 bases, there was a span of 11 bases. The CDR3, as DNA: TGTGCCACCAGCCCACGGTTGGGCTACAATGAGCAGTTCTTC. This encodes CATSPRLGYNEQFF. Full variable domain (outside the CDR3, taken from reference TRBV15 and TRBJ2-1): DAMVIQNPRYQVTQFGKPVTLSCSQTLNHNVMYWYQQKSSQAPKLLFHYYDKDFNNEADTPDNFQSRRPNTSFCFLDIRSPGLGDTAMYLCATSPRLGYNEQFFGPGTRLTVL.

The chain uses TRBV10-3 and TRBJ2-3; TRBD2 agrees at 7 bases. The CDR3 is 16 amino acids. CDR1 and CDR2 from the germline V gene are ENHRY and SYGVKD. Trimming removed 3 bases from V and 5 bases from J; junction bases left unmatched: 11. This CDR3 is CAISDHREDPGDTQYF. The CDR3 nucleotides read TGTGCCATCAGTGACCACCGGGAGGACCCGGGAGATACGCAGTATTTT.

The V call is TRBV2, the J call TRBJ1-4; no firm D call. This CDR3 has 14 amino acids. The germline V gene encodes CDR1 SNHLY and CDR2 FYNNEI. Trimming removed 2 bases from V and 0 bases from J, with 4 bases in between. CDR3 DNA sequence: TGTGCCAGCAGTGAACTTGCAACTAATGAAAAACTGTTTTTT. This sequence encodes CASSELATNEKLFF.

As for this clone: This same CDR3 is encoded by further DNA sequences in the sample. The genes are TRBV6-6 and TRBJ2-2; no clear D. The CDR3 contains 10 residues. Germline CDR1 MNHNY, CDR2 SVGAGI (reference sequence). V gave up 8 bases and J gave up 7 bases, with 5 bases separating them. The CDR3 reads CASFGGELFF. In nucleotides, the CDR3 is TGTGCCAGCTTCGGCGGGGAGCTGTTTTTT.

The genes are TRBV5-6 and TRBJ1-1; no reliable D call. V lost 1 base and J lost 1, with 17 bases in between. Germline V gene lookup returns CDR1 SGHDT and CDR2 YYEEEE. The CDR3 extends over 17 amino acids. The CDR3 protein is CASSLSGHNPENTEAFF. Written as DNA, the CDR3 is TGTGCCAGCAGCTTGTCCGGCCACAACCCTGAGAACACTGAAGCTTTCTTT. Supplemented by reference TRBV5-6 and TRBJ1-1, the full variable domain reads DAGVTQSPTHLIKTRGQQVTLRCSPKSGHDTVSWYQQALGQGPQFIFQYYEEEERQRGNFPDRFSGHQFPNYSSELNVNALLLGDSALYLCASSLSGHNPENTEAFFGQGTRLTVV.

The rearrangement joins TRBV21-1 to TRBJ2-7. TRBV21-1 is a recognized pseudogene. The CDR3 totals 17 residues. This chain's CDR3 is CASSKGRERDGDGEQYF. Here the CDR3 DNA reads TGTGCCAGCAGCAAGGGTAGGGAAAGGGACGGAGACGGCGAGCAGTACTTC.

The V and J genes are TRBV13 and TRBJ2-1, with D perhaps matching TRBD2 (6 bases). Trimming shortened V by 5 bases and J by 3 bases, and 11 bases separated the two germline ends. The CDR3 length is 14 residues. CDR1 PRHDT and CDR2 FYEKMQ come from the germline V gene (reference sequence). CDR3 region: CASSPQGLYNEQFF. Written as DNA, the CDR3 is TGTGCCAGCAGCCCCCAGGGACTCTACAATGAGCAGTTCTTC.

The chain joins TRBV28 to TRBJ1-6; D call uncertain. The germline V gene encodes CDR1 MDHEN and CDR2 SYDVKM. This CDR3 has 14 residues. Trimming removed 6 bases from V and 7 bases from J, with 13 bases in between. Here the CDR3 reads CASRRPQANSPLHF. CDR3 sequence (DNA): TGTGCCAGCAGACGCCCTCAGGCAAATTCACCCCTCCACTTT. The full variable domain, its missing parts supplied by reference TRBV28 and TRBJ1-6, is DVKVTQSSRYLVKRTGEKVFLECVQDMDHENMFWYRQDPGLGLRLIYFSYDVKMKEKGDIPEGYSVSREKKERFSLILESASTNQTSMYLCASRRPQANSPLHFGNGTRLTVT.

The J gene is TRBJ2-1, the V gene TRBV21-1; the D call TRBD2 from the table was never checked on the DNA. TRBV21-1 is termed a pseudogene. The CDR3 length is 16 residues. The CDR3 spells CASSNPIAGGIYEQFF. CDR3 coding DNA: TGTGCCAGCAGCAATCCTATAGCGGGGGGAATTTATGAGCAGTTCTTC.

CDR3 region: CATSRDDWRSYEQYF. Here the CDR3 DNA reads TGTGCCACCAGCAGAGATGATTGGCGGTCCTACGAGCAGTACTTC. The rearrangement uses TRBV15 and TRBJ2-7, with D unresolved. CDR1 is LNHNV and CDR2 is YYDKDF in the germline V gene (reference sequence). CDR3 length: 15 residues. With 0 bases removed from V and 1 base from J, the gap between germline ends came to 10 bases. Together with reference TRBV15 and TRBJ2-7, the CDR3 gives the full variable domain: DAMVIQNPRYQVTQFGKPVTLSCSQTLNHNVMYWYQQKSSQAPKLLFHYYDKDFNNEADTPDNFQSRRPNTSFCFLDIRSPGLGDTAMYLCATSRDDWRSYEQYFGPGTRLTVT.